These 31 T cell receptor beta chains were sequenced from one sample in a study of cytomegalovirus exposure and HLA in healthy donors. The primer mix had 60 Vbeta and 13 Jbeta primers. Assay: immunoSEQ multiplex PCR; the TCRdb copy retains only in-frame clones and omits some. The table lists roughly 130,000 clones, 80% of them singletons. The sequenced sample consisted of PBMCs. The receptors come from a male donor in good health and CMV-seronegative.

The chain combines TRBV4-3 with TRBJ2-5; a possible D gene is TRBD2 (6 bases). TRBJ2-7 explains the end of the DNA better; the J call may be wrong. Germline-derived CDR1 and CDR2 are LGHNA and YSLEER. The CDR3 consists of 14 residues. CDR3 DNA: TGCGCCAGCAGCCAAGGACTAGAGGTCTACGAGCAGTACTTC. Protein product: CASSQGLEVYEQYF.

The chain is built from TRBV7-6 and TRBJ2-5; 7 bases are shared with TRBD2. The J segment lost 1 base and the V segment lost 5 bases, leaving 13 bases of the junction unmatched. The CDR3 spans 17 residues. CDR1 and CDR2 (germline): SGHVS, FNYEAQ. The CDR3 protein is CASSHSPLGRAQETQYF. DNA of the CDR3: TGTGCCAGCAGCCATTCCCCCCTAGGGAGGGCCCAAGAGACCCAGTACTTC.

This clone was found once. This chain joins TRBV9 and TRBJ2-7, with D possibly TRBD1 on 5 matching bases. V shed 4 bases and J shed 1 base, with 12 bases lying between them. CDR1 SGDLS and CDR2 YYNGEE come from the germline V gene. The CDR3 is 14 residues long. The CDR3 DNA is TGTGCCAGCAGCCCGATCCAGGGTTCCTACGAGCAGTACTTC. Its translation: CASSPIQGSYEQYF.

The chain uses TRBV30 and TRBJ2-1; TRBD2 matches at 12 bases. Germline V CDR1 and CDR2: GTSNPN, SVGIG (reference sequence). The V segment lost 4 bases and the J segment 4 bases; nucleotides outside the gene matches: 8. This CDR3 spans 16 amino acids. CDR3: CAWTTWTSGEYNEQFF. In DNA, the CDR3 is TGTGCCTGGACCACCTGGACTAGCGGGGAATACAATGAGCAGTTCTTC.

This clone was observed a single time. The rearrangement uses TRBV19 and TRBJ1-4, with TRBD1 matching over 7 bases. Losses at the gene ends were 5 bases for V and 8 bases for J; bases not matched to a gene: 8. Germline assignment: CDR1 LNHDA and CDR2 SQIVND (reference sequence). This CDR3 spans 14 amino acids. CDR3 in amino acids: CASSLRQGWEKLFF. In nucleotides, the CDR3 is TGTGCCAGTAGTCTACGACAGGGTTGGGAAAAACTGTTTTTT.

The rearrangement uses TRBV27 and TRBJ1-2; a possible D gene is TRBD1 (6 bases). CDR3 size: 13 residues. CDR1 MNHEY and CDR2 SMNVEV come from the germline V gene (reference sequence). With 6 bases removed from V and 3 bases from J, the gap between germline ends came to 11 bases. CDR3 nucleotide sequence: TGTGCCAGCAGCTCGGACAGAGACTATGGCTACACCTTC. This codes for CASSSDRDYGYTF.

The J gene is TRBJ1-1, the V gene TRBV7-9; D remains ambiguous. The CDR3 consists of 10 residues. Germline V lookup: CDR1 SEHNR, CDR2 FQNEAQ (reference sequence). DNA of the CDR3: TGTTCCCCCGGGAACACTGAAGCTTTCTTT. It encodes CSPGNTEAFF.

This chain connects TRBV9 to TRBJ1-1; D not certain. Germline V lookup: CDR1 SGDLS, CDR2 YYNGEE. The V gene lost 3 bases and the J gene lost 4 bases, with 13 bases spanning the gap. The CDR3 extends over 14 amino acids. CDR3 region: CASSGDPRGTEAFF. Here the CDR3 DNA reads TGTGCCAGCAGCGGCGACCCCCGGGGCACTGAAGCTTTCTTT.

The chain combines TRBV6-1 with TRBJ2-7; 12 nucleotides align to TRBD2. Germline CDR1 is MNHNS and CDR2 is SASEGT. Trimming removed 1 base from V and 4 bases from J; junction bases left unmatched: 2. The length of the CDR3 is 15 residues. Here the CDR3 DNA reads TGTGCCAGCAGTGAAGAGACTAGCGGGAGTTACGAGCAGTACTTC. This codes for CASSEETSGSYEQYF.

This clone was seen more than once but under ten times. V gene TRBV4-3 combines with J gene TRBJ1-2; 7 bases match TRBD1. Per germline, CDR1 LGHNA and CDR2 YSLEER. This CDR3 has 14 residues. Germline trimming cut 2 bases from V and 4 bases from J; bases unmatched to any gene: 4. The CDR3 bases are TGCGCCAGCAGCCAAAAACAGGGGCCCTATGGCTACACCTTC. Translation: CASSQKQGPYGYTF.

As to this clone: One end of the junction varies from germline; a read error may be responsible. Other nucleotide sequences in the sample specify the same CDR3. The chain joins TRBV5-5 to TRBJ2-3; 12 bases map to TRBD2. Germline lookup yields CDR1 SGHKS and CDR2 YYEKEE (reference sequence). This CDR3 comprises 16 residues. In DNA, the CDR3 is TGTGCCAGCAGCTTGGGTCTAGCGGGAGGGACAGATACACAGTATTTT. Translated: CASSLGLAGGTDTQYF.

A few counts support this clone. V is TRBV12-5 and J is TRBJ2-7; 8 bases map to TRBD2. The CDR3 is 15 amino acids. Germline assignment: CDR1 LGHNT and CDR2 FRNRAP. The V and J ends lost 7 bases and 2 bases, in that order; junction bases with no gene match: 10. This CDR3 is CASAWLLADPYEQYF. The CDR3 coding sequence is TGTGCTAGTGCCTGGCTACTAGCGGACCCCTACGAGCAGTACTTC. The full variable domain, its missing parts supplied by reference TRBV12-5 and TRBJ2-7, is DARVTQTPRHKVTEMGQEVTMRCQPILGHNTVFWYRQTMMQGLELLAYFRNRAPLDDSGMPKDRFSAEMPDATLATLKIQPSEPRDSAVYFCASAWLLADPYEQYFGPGTRLTVT.

The rearrangement joins TRBV18 to TRBJ1-4; no definite D call. Germline V gives CDR1 KGHSH, CDR2 LQKENI. The V gene lost 2 bases and the J gene lost 3 bases, with 4 bases spanning the gap. The CDR3 spans 13 residues. As DNA, the CDR3 is TGTGCCAGCTCACCAGGGCCTAATGAAAAACTGTTTTTT. Translation gives CASSPGPNEKLFF.

This clone was seen a handful of times. V usage is TRBV25-1 and J usage is TRBJ2-5, with D tentatively TRBD1 (6 bases). The CDR3 consists of 15 residues. The germline V gene has CDR1 MGHDK and CDR2 SYGVNS. Between the trimmed V and J ends, which lost 6 bases and 0 bases, there was a span of 14 bases. The CDR3 spells CASSSTGTNQETQYF. CDR3 sequence (DNA): TGTGCCAGCAGCTCGACTGGGACAAACCAAGAGACCCAGTACTTC.

The chain recombines TRBV7-9 with TRBJ2-1, with 9 bases aligning to TRBD2. CDR1 SEHNR and CDR2 FQNEAQ come from the germline V gene (reference sequence). The J segment lost 10 bases and the V segment lost 5 bases, leaving 9 bases of the junction unmatched. CDR3 length: 14 residues. DNA for the CDR3: TGTGCCAGCAGCGCCGGGACTAGCCCGGGCGAGCAGTTCTTC. It codes for CASSAGTSPGEQFF.

The genes are TRBV4-2 and TRBJ2-2; 7 bases line up with TRBD2. This CDR3 region has 15 residues. Trimming at V came to 4 bases and at J to 0 bases, leaving 2 bases not matched to a gene. CDR1 and CDR2 from the germline V gene are LGHNA and YNFKEQ. CDR3 in amino acids: CASSRGLANTGELFF. DNA of the CDR3: TGTGCCAGCAGCCGAGGACTAGCGAACACCGGGGAGCTGTTTTTT.

The chain uses TRBV6-5 and TRBJ1-1; a possible D gene is TRBD1 (6 bases). The CDR3 length is 15 residues. Deletions cut 4 bases from V and 4 bases from J, with 16 bases between. Germline lookup yields CDR1 MNHEY and CDR2 SVGAGI. CDR3 residues: CASSFRTRGGTEAFF. The CDR3 bases are TGTGCCAGCAGTTTTCGGACCCGAGGGGGCACTGAAGCTTTCTTT.

This chain links TRBV30 with TRBJ1-6; 8 bases agree with TRBD1. CDR1 and CDR2 (germline): GTSNPN, SVGIG (reference sequence). CDR3 length: 15 residues. J was trimmed by 7 bases and V by 2 bases; bases with no gene match: 7. CDR3: CAWSSTGGLNSPLHF. The DNA for the CDR3 is TGTGCCTGGAGTTCAACAGGGGGTCTGAATTCACCCCTCCACTTT.

This rearrangement joins TRBV18 to TRBJ1-1; D remains unclear. Germline V CDR1 and CDR2: KGHSH, LQKENI. The CDR3 is made up of 15 amino acids. Trimming pared 4 bases from V and 1 base from J, leaving 13 bases between. The DNA for the CDR3 is TGTGCCAGCTCACTGCACCGTCGAGGGAACACTGAAGCTTTCTTT. It yields the protein CASSLHRRGNTEAFF. Complete variable domain (other parts from reference TRBV18 and TRBJ1-1): NAGVMQNPRHLVRRRGQEARLRCSPMKGHSHVYWYRQLPEEGLKFMVYLQKENIIDESGMPKERFSAEFPKEGPSILRIQQVVRGDSAAYFCASSLHRRGNTEAFFGQGTRLTVV.

CDR3 amino acids: CSVTRTGAYNEQFF. The CDR3 region has the DNA TGCAGCGTTACCCGGACGGGAGCCTACAATGAGCAGTTCTTC. The genes are TRBV29-1 and TRBJ2-1; D is perhaps TRBD2 (6 bases). Germline V lookup: CDR1 SQVTM, CDR2 ANQGSEA. The CDR3 contains 14 residues. The ends were cut back, 5 bases at V and 2 bases at J, with 13 bases in the middle.

As concerns this clone: The junction shows a germline mismatch at one end, possibly a read error. The genes are TRBV5-1 and TRBJ2-4; 10 bases agree with TRBD1. The CDR3 contains 14 residues. Germline V gene data show CDR1 as SGHRS and CDR2 as YFSETQ. The CDR3 sequence is CASSSGTGADIQHF. CDR3 DNA: TGCGCCAGCAGCTCCGGGACAGGGGCGGACATTCAGCACTTC.

This rearrangement joins TRBV11-3 to TRBJ2-1; 7 positions agree with TRBD2. Germline lookup yields CDR1 SGHNT and CDR2 YENEEA. After removal of 1 base from V and 7 bases from J, the junction contained 10 bases not matched to a gene. CDR3 length: 16 amino acids. CDR3 amino acids: CASSLGEAGVGNEQFF. The CDR3 region has the DNA TGTGCCAGCAGCTTAGGCGAGGCGGGGGTGGGGAATGAGCAGTTCTTC.

This chain uses TRBV30 with TRBJ1-1; D unresolved. Germline CDR1 and CDR2: GTSNPN and SVGIG (reference sequence). The ends were cut back, 7 bases at V and 1 base at J, with 10 bases in the middle. This CDR3 region has 12 residues. The CDR3 region is CASWEGNTEAFF. DNA of the CDR3: TGTGCCTCCTGGGAGGGGAACACTGAAGCTTTCTTT.

The V call is TRBV2, the J call TRBJ2-4, with TRBD2 identical over 9 bases. The CDR3 runs to 14 residues. CDR1 is SNHLY, CDR2 FYNNEI, per germline. V lost 4 bases to trimming and J lost 6 bases; unmatched junction nucleotides: 4. Written as DNA, the CDR3 is TGTGCCAGCAGTGTGGGACTAGCACCAAACATTCAGTACTTC. Protein: CASSVGLAPNIQYF. Filled out from reference TRBV2 and TRBJ2-4, the complete variable domain reads EPEVTQTPSHQVTQMGQEVILRCVPISNHLYFYWYRQILGQKVEFLVSFYNNEISEKSEIFDDQFSVERPDGSNFTLKIRSTKLEDSAMYFCASSVGLAPNIQYFGAGTRLSVL.

The chain employs TRBV7-2 and TRBJ2-1; D is perhaps TRBD2 (5 bases). There are 14 residues in the CDR3. CDR1 is SGHTA, CDR2 FQGNSA, per germline. V was pared by 2 bases and J by 0 bases, with 5 bases between. The CDR3 loop reads CASSLTSSYNEQFF. The CDR3 DNA reads TGTGCCAGCAGCTTAACTAGCTCCTACAATGAGCAGTTCTTC. Full variable domain (outside the CDR3, taken from reference TRBV7-2 and TRBJ2-1): GAGVSQSPSNKVTEKGKDVELRCDPISGHTALYWYRQSLGQGLEFLIYFQGNSAPDKSGLPSDRFSAERTGGSVSTLTIQRTQQEDSAVYLCASSLTSSYNEQFFGPGTRLTVL.

This chain links TRBV6-5 with TRBJ2-5; 11 bases map to TRBD1. Germline V lookup: CDR1 MNHEY, CDR2 SVGAGI. The V and J ends lost 2 bases and 5 bases, in that order; junction bases with no gene match: 7. The CDR3 covers 16 residues. The CDR3 spells CASSYIRTGGGETQYF. The CDR3 DNA sequence: TGTGCCAGCAGTTACATCAGGACAGGGGGCGGGGAGACCCAGTACTTC.

The chain links TRBV29-1 to TRBJ2-2; D may be TRBD1 (6 bases). Germline loops: CDR1 SQVTM, CDR2 ANQGSEA. This CDR3 contains 14 residues. V shed 6 bases and J shed 0 bases, with 11 bases lying between them. DNA of the CDR3: TGCAGCGTAAAAGGGGGAGCGAACACCGGGGAGCTGTTTTTT. Protein product: CSVKGGANTGELFF.

The chain couples TRBV23-1 to TRBJ2-1, with 9 positions matching TRBD2. TRBV23-1 is marked as an open reading frame, function uncertain. The CDR3 extends over 17 amino acids. The V gene end was trimmed by 1 base and the J gene end by 8 bases; junction bases not matched to a gene: 12. CDR3 protein: CASSQYRRGGNGDEQFF. The CDR3 nucleotides read TGCGCCAGCAGTCAATATCGGCGGGGGGGGAATGGCGATGAGCAGTTCTTC.

The V and J genes are TRBV5-1 and TRBJ2-1; no firm D call. CDR3 length: 15 amino acids. The V end lost 0 bases, the J end lost 7 bases, and 14 bases lay between the germline ends. The germline V gene encodes CDR1 SGHRS and CDR2 YFSETQ. The CDR3 loop is CASSLVLLPGNEQFF. In DNA, the CDR3 is TGCGCCAGCAGCTTGGTTTTACTCCCTGGTAATGAGCAGTTCTTC.

This chain uses TRBV2 with TRBJ2-1; maybe TRBD2 (5 bases). Per the germline V gene, CDR1 is SNHLY and CDR2 is FYNNEI. Trimming stripped 8 bases from V and 4 bases from J, with 21 bases between. The CDR3 runs 16 residues. CDR3 sequence (DNA): TGTGCCAGCCTCGAGGGCCGGGCAGCTTATTACAATGAGCAGTTCTTC. As protein: CASLEGRAAYYNEQFF.

This chain joins TRBV5-5 and TRBJ1-2, with D uncertain. The CDR3 totals 11 residues. CDR1 SGHKS and CDR2 YYEKEE come from the germline V gene (reference sequence). V was clipped by 2 bases and J by 7 bases, with 6 bases between them. CDR3 protein: CASSFGSGYTF. CDR3 nucleotide sequence: TGTGCCAGCAGCTTCGGGAGTGGCTACACCTTC.